A selection of T cell receptor beta chains follows, all from one sample in a study of cytotoxic CD8 clonotypes in ibrutinib-treated CLL. Repertoires were generated with immunoSEQ multiplex PCR, while TCRdb's copy carries only in-frame clones and drops some. The sample has over 100,000 clones, 80% to 90% seen once; the top ten hold about 1.9%. Here the sequenced sample was PBMCs, taken after 24 months of ibrutinib treatment. These TCRs come from a human donor with chronic lymphocytic leukemia. Both conserved end residues are part of each CDR3. A D gene is named only where the DNA matches it firmly. Clone sizes are given selectively: once, few, many, or a class where the clone is expanded.

j_gene | v_gene | d_gene | abundance | CDR3nt | CDR3aa
TRBJ1-3 | TRBV7-2 | TRBD1 | . | TGTGCCAGCAGCTTAGCGGGGACAGCGAGCGAGAATACCTTT | CASSLAGTASENTF
TRBJ2-7 | TRBV19 | . | once | TGTGCCAGTAGTATAAGATCGGGGAGCCCCTACGAGCAGTACTTC | CASSIRSGSPYEQYF
TRBJ1-2 | TRBV7-2 | TRBD1 | . | TGTGCCAGCAGCGCGCGGTTAGGACAGGGAAATGGCTACACCTTC | CASSARLGQGNGYTF
TRBJ1-2 | TRBV6-5 | TRBD1 | . | TGTGCCAGCAGCTCCGACAGGGGGCTATACTACACCTTC | CASSSDRGLYYTF
TRBJ2-1 | TRBV28 | TRBD2 | . | TGTGCCAGCAGTTTGGCGGGAGGTTCCTACAATGAGCAGTTCTTC | CASSLAGGSYNEQFF
TRBJ1-1 | TRBV6-6 | . | . | TGTGCCAGCAGTTACTCCGGGGGGGCCACTGAAGCTTTCTTT | CASSYSGGATEAFF
TRBJ2-3 | TRBV5-1 | . | . | TGCGCCAGCACCCCCTTTCCGGGACGCCCAGATACGCAGTATTTT | CASTPFPGRPDTQYF
TRBJ2-7 | TRBV5-1 | . | once | TGCGCCAGCAGCTTGGAGGCCAACCGCTACGAGCAGTACTTC | CASSLEANRYEQYF
TRBJ1-4 | TRBV7-2 | . | . | TGTGCCAGCGCCCGGGACTGGAATGAAAAACTGTTTTTT | CASARDWNEKLFF
TRBJ1-1 | TRBV27 | . | few | TGTGCCAGCAGTTCTCCGGGCCTTGGAAGTACTGAAGCTTTCTTT | CASSSPGLGSTEAFF